This T cell receptor beta chain was profiled in a study of T cells in Graves' hyperthyroidism and ophthalmopathy. Across the whole study: Prior to any treatment, at the point of initial diagnosis, peripheral blood was collected. Study outcomes and limitations: Classification by a 13 V-J model distinguished ophthalmopathy from stable hyperthyroidism.

In regard to this clonotype: The antigen is undetermined.

For the diagnoses, clinical symptoms, serum thyroxine and TRAb, thyroid ultrasound and orbital computed tomography were used. Amplification yielded TCR beta CDR3 regions, with RNA transcripts as the source. A set of HTBI primers served as the primers for a first-round RT-PCR of the TCR CDR3. In TCRdb, the multiplex PCR reads were re-called with MiXCR into one record per CDR3 protein. The sample holds roughly 600,000 distinct CDR3 sequences, roughly 15% seen once. Input material: blood. The receptor comes from a woman in her forties or fifties with Graves' ophthalmopathy.

The CDR3 nucleotides are TGCGCCAGCAGCCAAGACGCAGGGACCTTTGGCTACACCTTC. Protein: CASSQDAGTFGYTF. The rearrangement joins TRBV4-3 to TRBJ1-2, with TRBD1 as a possible D gene (5 bases). V lost 0 bases, J lost 7 bases, and 12 bases lay in between. The CDR3 extends over 14 amino acids. Germline V gives CDR1 LGHNA, CDR2 YSLEER.